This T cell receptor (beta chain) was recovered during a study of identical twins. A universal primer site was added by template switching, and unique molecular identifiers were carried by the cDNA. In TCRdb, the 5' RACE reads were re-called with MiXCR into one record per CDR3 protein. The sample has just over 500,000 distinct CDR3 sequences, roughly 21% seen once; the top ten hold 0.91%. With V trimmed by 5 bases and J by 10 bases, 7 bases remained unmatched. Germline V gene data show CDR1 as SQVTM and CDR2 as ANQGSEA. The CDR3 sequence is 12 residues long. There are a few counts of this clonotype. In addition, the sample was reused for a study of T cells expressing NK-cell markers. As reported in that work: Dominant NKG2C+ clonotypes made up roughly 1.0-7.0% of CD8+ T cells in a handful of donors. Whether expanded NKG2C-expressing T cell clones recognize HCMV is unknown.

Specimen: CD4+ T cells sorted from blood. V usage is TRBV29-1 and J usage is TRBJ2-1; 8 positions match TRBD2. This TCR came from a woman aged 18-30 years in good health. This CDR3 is CSVPGGPQEQFF. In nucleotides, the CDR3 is TGCAGCGTTCCGGGAGGGCCTCAGGAGCAGTTCTTC.